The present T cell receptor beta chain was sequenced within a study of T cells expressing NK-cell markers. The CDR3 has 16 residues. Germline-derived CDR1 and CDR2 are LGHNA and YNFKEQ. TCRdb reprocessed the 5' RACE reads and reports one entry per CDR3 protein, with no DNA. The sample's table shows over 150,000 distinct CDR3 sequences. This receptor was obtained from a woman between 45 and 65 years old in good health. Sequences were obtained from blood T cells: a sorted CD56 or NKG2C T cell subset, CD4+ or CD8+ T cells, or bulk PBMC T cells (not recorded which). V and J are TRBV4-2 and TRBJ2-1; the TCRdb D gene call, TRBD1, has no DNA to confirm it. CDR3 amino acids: CASSQDSRTAYNEQFF.